This T cell receptor beta chain emerged from a study of blood T cell repertoires in COVID-19 (dated by TCRdb to the early 2020s). Broadly, across the study: Samples from collaborators originated in the United States, Italy and Spain and spanned both the acute and convalescent phases of COVID-19. Where HLA class I and class II types were available, the types were taken from metadata supplied by the sample provider, not from assay-based typing. The repertoires were made available in a free public database intended to serve as a resource for research on the immune response to SARS-CoV-2. The material from the prospective study consisted of cDNA or gDNA derived from T cells, B-cell-depleted T cells, or PBMCs. The sample metadata nearly always contained a de-identified subject ID, COVID-19 status, age in years and sex. Subjects who had been exposed to COVID-19, were actively infected with it, or had recovered from it provided the deeply sampled blood TCRbeta repertoires that made up the dataset. The samples were drawn from the first 160 participants of the ongoing ImmuneRACE study and from about 1,200 subjects provided by 6 global collaborators. The paper as a whole reports these results and caveats: The quantity of clinical and demographic metadata differed by source and by participant and was supplied without curation.

A word on this clone: The antigen this receptor binds is unknown. The sample holds no much larger clone one base away, and base qualities are not on file.

The immunoSEQ Assay, a bias-controlled multiplex PCR, was used to amplify TCRbeta CDR3 regions from genomic DNA. The source study handled its data this way. The number of nucleated cells in each sample was estimated by amplification of reference gene primers within the assay. Sequence reads were collapsed and filtered to measure the absolute abundance of every unique TCRbeta CDR3 rearrangement. Productive Simpson clonality was computed per sample as the square root of Simpson's diversity index over productive rearrangements. What TCRdb holds here is the immuneACCESS table cut down to in-frame rearrangements. Part of the clones is not present; checked against another copy, under half of the missing clones reflect an unresolved V gene, and the others are unexplained. V and J calls and clone size follow that table, whereas D and trimming were derived from the DNA. This sample gives roughly 170,000 clones in total; roughly 85% of them show up just once. Roughly 4.5% of the sample rests with the top ten.

In the prospective study, participants were about 18 to 95 years old, resided in about two dozen geographic areas of the United States, and were enrolled through a virtual design. In the prospective study, cohorts were assigned on the basis of participant-reported clinical history obtained from a screening survey and a study questionnaire. Recovered participants in ImmuneRACE Cohort 3 were defined by two consecutive negative NP/OP PCR tests, clearance by a healthcare professional, or resolution of symptoms. In the prospective study, mobile phlebotomists collected whole blood, serum and a nasopharyngeal or oropharyngeal swab from each participant. Additional blood draws and questionnaires over a roughly two-month period could optionally be provided by prospective study participants. Prospective study blood samples were shipped either frozen or at room temperature before DNA extraction. For CDR1 and CDR2, the germline V gene lists SGHRS and YFSETQ. After removal of 4 bases from V and 13 bases from J, the junction retains 7 bases not matched to a gene. Measured from the cysteine to the phenylalanine, the CDR3 is 12 residues long. The entry retains the CDR3 DNA only, 36 bases that are in frame from base 1.

The sequence joins TRBV5-1 to TRBJ2-1; TRBD1 lines up with 8 middle nucleotides. The receptor comes from a woman between 50 and 59 years old who had recovered from COVID-19. Specimen: PBMCs or T cells enriched from blood (not recorded which). DNA sequence: TGCGCCAGCAGCCCCGGACAGGGTCTTCAGTTCTTC. This is translated as CASSPGQGLQFF. Here the CDR3 is joined to the reference TRBV5-1 and TRBJ2-1 genes, and the full variable domain is: KAGVTQTPRYLIKTRGQQVTLSCSPISGHRSVSWYQQTPGQGLQFLFEYFSETQRNKGNFPGRFSGRQFSNSRSEMNVSTLELGDSALYLCASSPGQGLQFFGPGTRLTVL.